This TCR beta chain was recovered during a study of shared clonotypes between healthy human individuals. Turning to this clone: This likely stems from a read error, as it lies one base from a far larger clone. Other DNA sequences in the sample encode the same CDR3.

The authors divided CD4+ cells into CD45RA+ naive and CD45RA-negative memory subsets. CDR1 SGHRS and CDR2 YFSETQ come from the germline V gene. CDR3 length: 16 residues. Deep-level assay runs were performed. TCRdb keeps only in-frame clones here, not all; method: immunoSEQ multiplex PCR. The sample contains 980,000 or so clones, around 80% of which appear only once. Source material: memory CD4+ T cells sorted from blood. The subset denotes: CD45RA-negative fraction. This receptor was obtained from a man younger than 35 in good health. The chain uses TRBV5-1 and TRBJ2-7, with D unclear. The DNA for the CDR3 is TGCGCCAGCAGCTTGAGGTTGTCAACAAGCTCCTACGAGCAGTACTTT. Translating it yields CASSLRLSTSSYEQYF. Filled out from reference TRBV5-1 and TRBJ2-7, the complete variable domain reads KAGVTQTPRYLIKTRGQQVTLSCSPISGHRSVSWYQQTPGQGLQFLFEYFSETQRNKGNFPGRFSGRQFSNSRSEMNVSTLELGDSALYLCASSLRLSTSSYEQYFGPGTRLTVT.